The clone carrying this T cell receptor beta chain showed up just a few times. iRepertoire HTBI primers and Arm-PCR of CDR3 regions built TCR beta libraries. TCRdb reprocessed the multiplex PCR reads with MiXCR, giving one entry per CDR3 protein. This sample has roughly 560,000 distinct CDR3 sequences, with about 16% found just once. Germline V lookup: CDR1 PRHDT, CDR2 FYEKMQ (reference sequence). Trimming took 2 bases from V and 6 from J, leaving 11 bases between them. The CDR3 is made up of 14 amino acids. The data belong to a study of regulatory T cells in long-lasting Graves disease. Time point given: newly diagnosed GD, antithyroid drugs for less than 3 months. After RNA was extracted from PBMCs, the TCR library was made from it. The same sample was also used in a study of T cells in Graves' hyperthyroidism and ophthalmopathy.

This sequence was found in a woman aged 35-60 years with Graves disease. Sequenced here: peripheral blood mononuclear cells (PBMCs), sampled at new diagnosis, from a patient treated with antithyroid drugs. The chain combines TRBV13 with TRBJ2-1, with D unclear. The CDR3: CASSLRNGANEQFF. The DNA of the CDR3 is TGTGCCAGCAGCTTAAGGAACGGAGCCAATGAGCAGTTCTTC. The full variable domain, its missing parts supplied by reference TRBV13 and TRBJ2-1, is AAGVIQSPRHLIKEKRETATLKCYPIPRHDTVYWYQQGPGQDPQFLISFYEKMQSDKGSIPDRFSAQQFSDYHSELNMSSLELGDSALYFCASSLRNGANEQFFGPGTRLTVL.